Each of the 7 T cell receptor beta chains below was sequenced from the same sample in a study of cytomegalovirus exposure and HLA in healthy donors. Amplification used 60 Vbeta primers and 13 Jbeta primers. Repertoires were generated with immunoSEQ multiplex PCR, while TCRdb's copy carries only in-frame clones and drops some. In total, the table holds some 60,000 clones. The sample comprised PBMCs. These receptors were obtained from a man between 25 and 39 years old in good health and CMV-seropositive.

The chain has TRBV20-1 and TRBJ1-1; D remains unclear. Germline V gene lookup returns CDR1 DFQATT and CDR2 SNEGSKA (reference sequence). V was trimmed by 7 bases and J by 4 bases, leaving 10 bases between them. CDR3 length: 11 amino acids. In DNA, the CDR3 is TGCAGTGTCCGAGTACTCACTGAAGCTTTCTTT. Amino acids: CSVRVLTEAFF.

The CDR3 reads CASSHPQSGSVNEQYF. The CDR3 DNA reads as TGCGCCAGCAGCCACCCTCAAAGCGGGAGTGTCAACGAGCAGTACTTC. This sequence joins TRBV4-1 and TRBJ2-7, with 8 bases identical to TRBD2. This CDR3 is 16 amino acids long. CDR1 and CDR2 from the germline V gene are MGHRA and YSYEKL. J gave up 5 bases and V 3 bases, and 12 bases lay outside the gene matches.

The chain couples TRBV30 to TRBJ2-3; TRBD2 matches 11 bases. With V trimmed by 3 bases and J by 3 bases, 5 bases remained unmatched. Germline V gene data show CDR1 as GTSNPN and CDR2 as SVGIG (reference sequence). The CDR3 consists of 15 residues. The chain's CDR3 is CAWSGLAGGTDTQYF. CDR3 sequence (DNA): TGTGCCTGGAGCGGTCTAGCGGGGGGTACAGATACGCAGTATTTT.

The V gene is TRBV30, the J gene TRBJ1-3, with a possible D match to TRBD1 (5 bases). This CDR3 is 13 amino acids long. Germline V gene sequence: CDR1 GTSNPN, CDR2 SVGIG (reference sequence). Trimming cost V 5 bases and J 0 bases, with 8 bases left between them. The CDR3 loop reads CAWDTGSGNTIYF. The CDR3 region has the DNA TGTGCCTGGGATACAGGCTCTGGAAACACCATATATTTT.

The J gene is TRBJ1-5, the V gene TRBV10-3; possibly TRBD1 for D (6 bases). Trimming cost V 5 bases and J 3 bases, with 14 bases left between them. CDR1 is ENHRY and CDR2 is SYGVKD in the germline V gene. The CDR3 runs 15 residues. The CDR3 is CAISLTGTLNQPQHF. In DNA, the CDR3 is TGTGCCATCAGTCTTACCGGGACACTCAATCAGCCCCAGCATTTT.

The chain uses TRBV5-4 and TRBJ1-2, with D perhaps matching TRBD1 (6 bases). V dropped 5 bases and J dropped 6 bases, with 11 bases sitting between them. The CDR3 contains 12 residues. Per germline, CDR1 SGHNT and CDR2 YYREEE (reference sequence). In DNA, the CDR3 is TGTGCCAGCAGTACAGGGATTAATGGCTACACCTTC. Protein sequence: CASSTGINGYTF.

The chain has TRBV19 and TRBJ1-1; the D gene is possibly TRBD1 (6 bases). V lost 6 bases to trimming and J lost 1 base, with 18 bases between them. This CDR3 comprises 16 residues. Looked up from germline, CDR1 is LNHDA and CDR2 is SQIVND (reference sequence). The DNA of the CDR3 is TGTGCCAGTAGACGGGAGGGGAAACAGGGGAACACTGAAGCTTTCTTT. As protein: CASRREGKQGNTEAFF.